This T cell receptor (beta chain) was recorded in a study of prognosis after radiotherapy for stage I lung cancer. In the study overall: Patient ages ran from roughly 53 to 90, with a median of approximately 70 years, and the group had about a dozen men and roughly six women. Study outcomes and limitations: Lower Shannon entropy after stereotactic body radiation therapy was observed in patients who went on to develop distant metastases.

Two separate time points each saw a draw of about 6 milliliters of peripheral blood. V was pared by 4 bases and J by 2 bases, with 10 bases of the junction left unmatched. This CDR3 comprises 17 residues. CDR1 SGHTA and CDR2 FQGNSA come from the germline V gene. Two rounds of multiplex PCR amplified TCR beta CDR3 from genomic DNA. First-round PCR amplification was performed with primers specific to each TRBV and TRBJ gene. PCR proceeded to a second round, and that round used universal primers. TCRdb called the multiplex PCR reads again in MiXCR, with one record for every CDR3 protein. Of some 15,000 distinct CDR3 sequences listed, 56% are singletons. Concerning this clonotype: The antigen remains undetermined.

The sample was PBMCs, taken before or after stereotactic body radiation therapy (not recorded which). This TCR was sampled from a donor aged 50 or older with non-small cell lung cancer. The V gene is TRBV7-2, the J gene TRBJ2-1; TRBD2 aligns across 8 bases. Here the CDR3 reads CTSSYARDSGTYNEQFF. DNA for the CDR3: TGTACCAGCAGCTATGCTAGGGATAGCGGGACCTACAATGAGCAGTTCTTC.